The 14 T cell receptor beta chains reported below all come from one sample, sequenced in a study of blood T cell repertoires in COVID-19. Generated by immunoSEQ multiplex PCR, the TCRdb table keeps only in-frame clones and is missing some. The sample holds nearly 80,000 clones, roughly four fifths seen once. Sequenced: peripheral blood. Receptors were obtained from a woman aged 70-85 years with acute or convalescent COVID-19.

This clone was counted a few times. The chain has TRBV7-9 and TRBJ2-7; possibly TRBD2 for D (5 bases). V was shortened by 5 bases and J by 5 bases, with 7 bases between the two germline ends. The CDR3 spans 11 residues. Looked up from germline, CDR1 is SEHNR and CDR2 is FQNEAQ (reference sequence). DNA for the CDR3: TGTGCCAGCAGCGGGAGCGACGAGCAGTACTTC. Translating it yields CASSGSDEQYF.

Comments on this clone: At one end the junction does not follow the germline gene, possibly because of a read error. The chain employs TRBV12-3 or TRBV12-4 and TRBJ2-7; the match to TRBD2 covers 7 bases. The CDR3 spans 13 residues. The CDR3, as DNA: TGTGCCAGCAGTTTGACTAGCTCCCACGAGCAGTACTTC. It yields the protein CASSLTSSHEQYF.

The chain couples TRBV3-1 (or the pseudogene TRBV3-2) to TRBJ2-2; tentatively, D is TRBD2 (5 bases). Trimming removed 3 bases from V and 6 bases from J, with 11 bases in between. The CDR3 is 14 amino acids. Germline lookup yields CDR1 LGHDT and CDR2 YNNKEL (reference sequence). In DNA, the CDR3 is TGTGCCAGCAGCCAGAGGGCAATAGCCGGGGAGCTGTTTTTT. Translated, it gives CASSQRAIAGELFF.

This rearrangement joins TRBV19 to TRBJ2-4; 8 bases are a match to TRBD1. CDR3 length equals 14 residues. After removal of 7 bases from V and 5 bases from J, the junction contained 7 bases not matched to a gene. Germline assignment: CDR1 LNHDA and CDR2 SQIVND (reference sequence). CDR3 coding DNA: TGTGCCAGTAACCCAGGGGGCGCAGAAAACATTCAGTACTTC. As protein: CASNPGGAENIQYF.

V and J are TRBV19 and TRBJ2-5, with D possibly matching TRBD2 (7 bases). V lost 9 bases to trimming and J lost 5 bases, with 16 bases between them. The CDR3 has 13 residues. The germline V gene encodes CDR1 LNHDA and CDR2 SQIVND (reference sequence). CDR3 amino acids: CASQKGGAETQYF. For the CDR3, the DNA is TGTGCCAGCCAGAAGGGGGGGGCCGAGACCCAGTACTTC.

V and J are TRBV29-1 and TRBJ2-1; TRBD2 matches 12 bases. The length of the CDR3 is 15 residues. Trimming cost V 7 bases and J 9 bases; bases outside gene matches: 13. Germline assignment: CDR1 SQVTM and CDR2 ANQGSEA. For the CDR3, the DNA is TGCAGCGGGAGGGCTAGCGGGAGGGCCGACGGTGAGCAGTTCTTC. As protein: CSGRASGRADGEQFF.

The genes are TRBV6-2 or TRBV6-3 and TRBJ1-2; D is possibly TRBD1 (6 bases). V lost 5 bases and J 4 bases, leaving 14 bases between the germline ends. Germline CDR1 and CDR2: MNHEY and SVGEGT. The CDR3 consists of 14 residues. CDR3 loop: CASSERDKTYGYTF. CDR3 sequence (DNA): TGTGCCAGCAGTGAGAGGGACAAAACCTATGGCTACACCTTC.

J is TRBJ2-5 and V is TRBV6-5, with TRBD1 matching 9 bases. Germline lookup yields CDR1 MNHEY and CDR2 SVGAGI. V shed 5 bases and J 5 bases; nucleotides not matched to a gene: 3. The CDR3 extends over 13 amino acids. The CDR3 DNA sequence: TGTGCCAGCAGTCTGACAGGGGGGGAGACCCAGTACTTC. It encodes CASSLTGGETQYF.

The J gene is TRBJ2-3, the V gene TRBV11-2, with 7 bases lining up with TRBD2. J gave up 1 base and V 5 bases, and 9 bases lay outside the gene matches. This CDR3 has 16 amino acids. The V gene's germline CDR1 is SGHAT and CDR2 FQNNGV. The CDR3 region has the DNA TGTGCCAGCAGCCCCCTGGGAGGGCGTGGCACAGATACGCAGTATTTT. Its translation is CASSPLGGRGTDTQYF.

The CDR3 bases are TGTGCCACCAGCAGAGTGACAGGGGGAATTGGGGAGCTGTTTTTT. Protein product: CATSRVTGGIGELFF. The genes are TRBV15 and TRBJ2-2; 9 bases fit TRBD1. This CDR3 region has 15 residues. CDR1 and CDR2 from the germline V gene are LNHNV and YYDKDF (reference sequence). V dropped 1 base and J dropped 8; count of bases not matched to a gene: 5.

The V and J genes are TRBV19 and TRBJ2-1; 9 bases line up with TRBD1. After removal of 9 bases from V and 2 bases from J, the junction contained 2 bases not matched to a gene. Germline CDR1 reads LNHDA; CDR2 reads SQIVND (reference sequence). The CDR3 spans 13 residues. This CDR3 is CASRDRAYNEQFF. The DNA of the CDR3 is TGTGCCAGCCGGGACAGGGCCTACAATGAGCAGTTCTTC.

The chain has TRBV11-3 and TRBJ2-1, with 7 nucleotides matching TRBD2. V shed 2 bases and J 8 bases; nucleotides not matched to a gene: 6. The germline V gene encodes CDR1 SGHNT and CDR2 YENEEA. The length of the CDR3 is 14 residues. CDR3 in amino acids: CASSLNAGVDEQFF. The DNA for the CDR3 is TGTGCCAGCAGCTTAAACGCGGGAGTAGATGAGCAGTTCTTC.

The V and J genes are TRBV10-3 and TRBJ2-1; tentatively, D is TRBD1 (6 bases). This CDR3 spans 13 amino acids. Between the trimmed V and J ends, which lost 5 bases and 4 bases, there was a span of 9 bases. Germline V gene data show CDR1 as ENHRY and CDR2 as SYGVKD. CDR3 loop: CAISLDSYNEQFF. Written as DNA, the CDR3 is TGTGCCATCAGTTTGGACAGTTACAATGAGCAGTTCTTC.

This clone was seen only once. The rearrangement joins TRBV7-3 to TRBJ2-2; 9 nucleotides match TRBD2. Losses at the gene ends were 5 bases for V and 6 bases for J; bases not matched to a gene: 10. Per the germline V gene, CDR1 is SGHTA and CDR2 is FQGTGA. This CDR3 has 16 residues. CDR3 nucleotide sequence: TGTGCCAGCAGCCCAGAAAACCTAGCGGGGCCCGGGGAGCTGTTTTTT. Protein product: CASSPENLAGPGELFF. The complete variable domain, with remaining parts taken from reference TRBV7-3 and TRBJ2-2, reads GAGVSQTPSNKVTEKGKYVELRCDPISGHTALYWYRQSLGQGPEFLIYFQGTGAADDSGLPNDRFFAVRPEGSVSTLKIQRTERGDSAVYLCASSPENLAGPGELFFGEGSRLTVL.